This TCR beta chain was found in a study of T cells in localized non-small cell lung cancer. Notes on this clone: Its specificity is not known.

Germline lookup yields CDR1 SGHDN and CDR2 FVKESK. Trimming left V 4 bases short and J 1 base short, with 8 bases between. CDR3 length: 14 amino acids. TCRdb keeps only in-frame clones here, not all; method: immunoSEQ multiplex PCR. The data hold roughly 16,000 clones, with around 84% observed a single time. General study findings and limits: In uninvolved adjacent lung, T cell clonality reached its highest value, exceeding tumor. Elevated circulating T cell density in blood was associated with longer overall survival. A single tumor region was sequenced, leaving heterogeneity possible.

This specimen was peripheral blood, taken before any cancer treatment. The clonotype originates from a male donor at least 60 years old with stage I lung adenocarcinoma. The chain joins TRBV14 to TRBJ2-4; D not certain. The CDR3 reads CASSLEKAKNIQYF. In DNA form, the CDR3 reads TGTGCCAGCAGCCTCGAGAAGGCCAAAAACATTCAGTACTTC.